These 23 T cell receptor beta chains share one sample of origin, sequenced in a study of long-term antiretroviral therapy in people with HIV. Runs used v3.0 of the immunoSEQ assay and were done at survey level. Measured with immunoSEQ multiplex PCR; TCRdb has only the in-frame clones, and not every one. This sample has 20,000 to 30,000 clones, with roughly 87% found just once. Sample: unsorted PBMCs, taken 1.8 years before starting antiretroviral therapy. Receptor source: a man in his fifties or sixties with HIV.

The chain has TRBV6-4 and TRBJ2-1; D is perhaps TRBD2 (5 bases). Trimming took off 6 bases at V and 5 bases at J, with 26 bases between the two ends. The CDR3 is 18 amino acids. Germline CDR1 is MRHNA and CDR2 is SNTAGT. CDR3: CASSPDSAARHSHNEQFF. As DNA, the CDR3 is TGTGCCAGCAGCCCGGACTCCGCTGCGAGACATTCCCACAATGAGCAGTTCTTC.

The rearrangement uses TRBV14 and TRBJ1-1; unclear D gene. Germline-derived CDR1 and CDR2 are SGHDN and FVKESK. Trimming cost V 5 bases and J 1 base, with 8 bases left between them. The CDR3 is 13 amino acids. The CDR3 bases are TGTGCCAGCAGCTGGGGTAGGAACACTGAAGCTTTCTTT. The encoded protein is CASSWGRNTEAFF.

V is TRBV15 and J is TRBJ2-5; no reliable D call. The V end was cut by 8 bases, the J end by 0 bases, with 16 bases between. There are 15 residues in the CDR3. Germline V gene sequence: CDR1 LNHNV, CDR2 YYDKDF (reference sequence). CDR3 sequence: CATVRAGEYQETQYF. In DNA form, the CDR3 reads TGTGCCACCGTAAGGGCAGGAGAGTACCAAGAGACCCAGTACTTC.

The CDR3 protein is CASRPSGTDTQYF. The CDR3 coding sequence is TGTGCCAGCAGACCAAGTGGAACAGATACGCAGTATTTT. The chain links TRBV6-6 to TRBJ2-3; the D is unclear. Germline V lookup: CDR1 MNHNY, CDR2 SVGAGI (reference sequence). CDR3 length: 13 residues. V lost 6 bases and J lost 3, with 10 bases in between.

The rearrangement links TRBV6-1 to TRBJ2-1; D perhaps matches TRBD2 (6 bases). The CDR3 is made up of 17 amino acids. Germline lookup yields CDR1 MNHNS and CDR2 SASEGT. V was trimmed by 1 base and J by 8 bases, leaving 21 bases between them. CDR3 residues: CASSEGGGSGLWDEQFF. In nucleotides, the CDR3 is TGTGCCAGCAGTGAAGGTGGGGGGAGCGGCCTATGGGATGAGCAGTTCTTC.

The chain joins TRBV5-4 to TRBJ1-2, with 10 bases aligning to TRBD1. Trimming cost V 3 bases and J 3 bases; bases outside gene matches: 8. This CDR3 comprises 16 residues. Germline V gene lookup returns CDR1 SGHNT and CDR2 YYREEE (reference sequence). This CDR3 reads CASSSPTGGRDYGYTF. CDR3 in DNA: TGTGCCAGCAGCTCCCCGACAGGGGGCCGGGACTATGGCTACACCTTC. Supplemented by reference TRBV5-4 and TRBJ1-2, the full variable domain reads ETGVTQSPTHLIKTRGQQVTLRCSSQSGHNTVSWYQQALGQGPQFIFQYYREEENGRGNFPPRFSGLQFPNYSSELNVNALELDDSALYLCASSSPTGGRDYGYTFGSGTRLTVV.

The rearrangement joins TRBV30 to TRBJ2-7; 7 bases match TRBD1. Germline CDR1 reads GTSNPN; CDR2 reads SVGIG (reference sequence). Trimming cost V 5 bases and J 5 bases; bases outside gene matches: 12. The CDR3 is 14 amino acids. For the CDR3, the DNA is TGTGCCTGGGACCTCTCGGGCAGGGGGAACGAGCAGTACTTC. Its translation is CAWDLSGRGNEQYF. Drawing the rest from reference TRBV30 and TRBJ2-7, the complete variable domain is SQTIHQWPATLVQPVGSPLSLECTVEGTSNPNLYWYRQAAGRGLQLLFYSVGIGQISSEVPQNLSASRPQDRQFILSSKKLLLSDSGFYLCAWDLSGRGNEQYFGPGTRLTVT.

The genes are TRBV29-1 and TRBJ2-4; no clear D. The CDR3 has 12 amino acids. V was cut by 6 bases and J by 0 bases, with 6 bases left in between. CDR1 is SQVTM and CDR2 is ANQGSEA in the germline V gene. CDR3 DNA: TGCAGCGTCCGACTAGCCAAAAACATTCAGTACTTC. As protein: CSVRLAKNIQYF.

The CDR3: CASSPSGTAYNEQFF. In DNA, the CDR3 is TGTGCCAGTAGTCCCTCCGGGACAGCGTACAATGAGCAGTTCTTC. The chain carries TRBV19 and TRBJ2-1; 7 nucleotides agree with TRBD1. Germline values: CDR1 LNHDA, CDR2 SQIVND (reference sequence). After removal of 5 bases from V and 4 bases from J, the junction contained 8 bases not matched to a gene. The CDR3 has 15 amino acids.

The rearrangement joins TRBV6-1 to TRBJ2-3; D is uncertain. Germline V gives CDR1 MNHNS, CDR2 SASEGT. The CDR3 is made up of 13 amino acids. Trimming took off 1 base at V and 1 base at J, with 3 bases between the two ends. CDR3 sequence (DNA): TGTGCCAGCAGTGAAGTGCGCACAGATACGCAGTATTTT. It codes for CASSEVRTDTQYF.

This clone was recorded once. The chain combines TRBV18 with TRBJ2-2; perhaps TRBD2 as D (5 bases). In germline, CDR1 is KGHSH, CDR2 LQKENI. This CDR3 spans 15 amino acids. V was clipped by 0 bases and J by 6 bases, with 11 bases between them. The CDR3 DNA reads as TGTGCCAGCTCACCACCTCCGCTGGGAGCCGGGGAGCTGTTTTTT. This encodes CASSPPPLGAGELFF.

The chain carries TRBV27 and TRBJ2-1, with D perhaps matching TRBD1 (6 bases). The ends were cut back, 4 bases at V and 3 bases at J, with 13 bases in the middle. The V gene's germline CDR1 is MNHEY and CDR2 SMNVEV (reference sequence). This CDR3 spans 15 amino acids. The CDR3 loop reads CASSSRQARYNEQFF. The CDR3 nucleotides read TGTGCCAGCAGTTCCCGACAGGCACGCTACAATGAGCAGTTCTTC.

This clone was picked up one time. The chain is built from TRBV5-4 and TRBJ1-2; D is undetermined. Germline CDR1 is SGHNT and CDR2 is YYREEE (reference sequence). V lost 0 bases and J lost 3, with 9 bases in between. The CDR3 has 14 amino acids. CDR3 in amino acids: CASSLEAEYYGYTF. Written as DNA, the CDR3 is TGTGCCAGCAGCTTGGAGGCAGAGTACTATGGCTACACCTTC.

This chain joins TRBV5-1 and TRBJ1-2; D remains unclear. The germline CDR1 and CDR2 sequences are SGHRS and YFSETQ. The CDR3 is made up of 13 amino acids. With 4 bases removed from V and 6 bases from J, the gap between germline ends came to 13 bases. Written as DNA, the CDR3 is TGCGCCAGCAGCCCACGAGGGTCGCATGGCTACACCTTC. Translating gives CASSPRGSHGYTF.

CDR3 residues: CASKTTWAGEAFF. For the CDR3, the DNA is TGTGCCAGCAAAACTACATGGGCAGGTGAAGCTTTCTTT. This rearrangement joins TRBV11-2 to TRBJ1-1; no clear D gene. V was pared by 7 bases and J by 7 bases, with 16 bases between. Per germline, CDR1 SGHAT and CDR2 FQNNGV. CDR3 length equals 13 residues.

This clone is medium-sized in the sample. CDR3 in amino acids: CASSLIAASGGVGNEQFF. The CDR3, as DNA: TGTGCCAGCAGCTTAATTGCCGCCTCCGGGGGGGTCGGCAATGAGCAGTTCTTC. The chain employs TRBV7-3 and TRBJ2-1; 8 nucleotides align to TRBD2. Germline CDR1 SGHTA, CDR2 FQGTGA. V dropped 1 base and J dropped 6; count of bases not matched to a gene: 14. This CDR3 region has 18 residues.

This rearrangement joins TRBV27 to TRBJ1-1, with D possibly matching TRBD1 (5 bases). V was shortened by 9 bases and J by 2 bases, with 13 bases between the two germline ends. The CDR3 runs 13 residues. The V gene's germline CDR1 is MNHEY and CDR2 SMNVEV (reference sequence). As DNA, the CDR3 is TGTGCCAGACGAGCCGGGGACAACACTGAAGCTTTCTTT. Translating gives CARRAGDNTEAFF.

The V gene is TRBV10-2, the J gene TRBJ1-1; D may be TRBD1 (6 bases). Trimming left V 7 bases short and J 5 bases short, with 14 bases between. The germline gives CDR1 WSHSY, CDR2 SAAADI. This CDR3 is built from 13 residues. Here the CDR3 DNA reads TGCGCCAGCAATATTGGACAGACGACTGAAGCTTTCTTT. This gives the protein CASNIGQTTEAFF.

The chain joins TRBV7-6 to TRBJ1-1; D possibly corresponds to TRBD1 (6 bases). CDR1 is SGHVS and CDR2 is FNYEAQ in the germline V gene. Deletions cut 4 bases from V and 1 base from J, with 7 bases between. The CDR3 is made up of 13 amino acids. The CDR3, as DNA: TGTGCCAGCAGCTGGACAGAGAACACTGAAGCTTTCTTT. Amino acids: CASSWTENTEAFF.

This chain uses TRBV28 with TRBJ2-3, with 11 bases matching TRBD2. The CDR3 length is 22 residues. V gave up 5 bases and J gave up 4 bases; unmatched junction bases: 26. Germline loops: CDR1 MDHEN, CDR2 SYDVKM. CDR3 DNA: TGTGCCAGCAGTCTCATAGCGGGGGGGCCGCAGAAGGGAACCGGCTTAGCAGATACGCAGTATTTT. Amino acid sequence: CASSLIAGGPQKGTGLADTQYF.

The rearrangement links TRBV5-4 to TRBJ2-3, with D possibly being TRBD2 (5 bases). CDR3 length: 16 residues. V dropped 4 bases and J dropped 0 bases, with 15 bases sitting between them. Germline loops: CDR1 SGHNT, CDR2 YYREEE (reference sequence). The CDR3 region is CASSLARLTSTDTQYF. The CDR3 region has the DNA TGTGCCAGCAGCCTGGCCCGACTAACTAGCACAGATACGCAGTATTTT.

The rearrangement links TRBV5-1 to TRBJ2-5, with D tentatively TRBD2 (6 bases). Germline V CDR1 and CDR2: SGHRS, YFSETQ. CDR3 length equals 15 residues. V gave up 4 bases and J gave up 1 base, with 14 bases separating them. As DNA, the CDR3 is TGCGCCAGCAGCCTGGAAGGGACTTCCCAAGAGACCCAGTACTTC. The encoded protein is CASSLEGTSQETQYF.

The CDR3 protein is CASSFGPNEKLFF. CDR3 in DNA: TGTGCCAGCAGCTTCGGTCCGAATGAAAAACTGTTTTTT. The chain has TRBV7-2 and TRBJ1-4, with D unresolved. Germline V gene data show CDR1 as SGHTA and CDR2 as FQGNSA. The CDR3 loop spans 13 amino acids. V was pared by 3 bases and J by 5 bases, with 7 bases between.